This entry features one TCR beta chain sequence. Profiling relied on immunoSEQ multiplex PCR, and the TCRdb table lists in-frame clones only, not all of them. The sample shows fewer than 150,000 clones, 90% of them seen only once. The sample originates from a study of blood T cell repertoires in COVID-19. About the study: Samples of COVID-19 (acute and convalescent) were obtained from the United States, Italy and Spain.

Germline assignment: CDR1 SQVTM and CDR2 ANQGSEA. V shed 5 bases, J shed 3 bases, and the junction held 2 bases outside the gene matches. This CDR3 contains 13 residues. The sample comprised peripheral blood. The TCR originated in an older woman with COVID-19, enrolled during active disease. The chain combines TRBV29-1 with TRBJ1-4; TRBD1 agrees at 8 bases. Here the CDR3 DNA reads TGCAGCGTTACGGACAGGGCTAATGAAAAACTGTTTTTT. Protein: CSVTDRANEKLFF.